The 17 T cell receptor beta chains below come from one sample, sequenced in a study of T-cell memory formation after mild COVID-19. One entry per CDR3 protein, called by TCRdb with MiXCR from the 5' RACE reads. The sample contains roughly 200,000 distinct CDR3 sequences, over 20% of which appear only once. Specimen: PBMCs or a T cell subset sorted from them (not recorded which). These receptors were taken from an adult woman who had mild COVID-19 (a few samples of this study predate the infection). Cell type and time point are not known.

This clonotype was counted many times. V gene TRBV15 combines with J gene TRBJ2-4; maybe TRBD1 (5 bases). This CDR3 region has 16 residues. The germline V gene encodes CDR1 LNHNV and CDR2 YYDKDF (reference sequence). V lost 0 bases to trimming and J lost 9 bases, with 18 bases between them. CDR3 in amino acids: CATSREHTGGGIIQYF. The CDR3 region has the DNA TGTGCCACCAGCAGAGAACATACAGGTGGCGGTATCATTCAGTACTTC.

The chain has TRBV2 and TRBJ2-1; 10 bases match TRBD2. The CDR3 contains 15 residues. The V and J ends lost 5 bases and 8 bases, in that order; junction bases with no gene match: 9. CDR1 is SNHLY, CDR2 FYNNEI, per germline. The CDR3 DNA is TGTGCCAGCAGTCCCCTAGCGGGAGCGACCGATGAGCAGTTCTTC. Its protein is CASSPLAGATDEQFF.

This chain uses TRBV7-2 with TRBJ2-1, with 7 bases lining up with TRBD2. With 3 bases clipped from V and 8 bases from J, the junction kept 13 bases outside the gene matches. The CDR3 is 16 amino acids. Germline V gene sequence: CDR1 SGHTA, CDR2 FQGNSA. CDR3 in amino acids: CASSFSLAARGDEQFF. In nucleotides, the CDR3 is TGTGCCAGCAGCTTCAGCCTAGCGGCCCGCGGCGATGAGCAGTTCTTC.

The V and J genes are TRBV19 and TRBJ2-7; tentative D call: TRBD1 (6 bases). Trimming left V 0 bases short and J 3 bases short, with 12 bases between. The CDR3 runs 15 residues. The germline V gene encodes CDR1 LNHDA and CDR2 SQIVND (reference sequence). CDR3 residues: CASSIDIRGGYEQYF. The DNA for the CDR3 is TGTGCCAGTAGTATAGATATCAGGGGCGGCTACGAGCAGTACTTC.

This clonotype was seen a handful of times. The chain carries TRBV29-1 and TRBJ1-5, with 7 bases that match TRBD1. Germline trimming cut 7 bases from V and 2 bases from J; bases unmatched to any gene: 11. The germline gives CDR1 SQVTM, CDR2 ANQGSEA. CDR3 length equals 15 residues. The CDR3 DNA follows: TGCAGCGCTCAAGAGGGTACAGGGGGCAATCAGCCCCAGCATTTT. This gives the protein CSAQEGTGGNQPQHF. The full variable domain, in which reference TRBV29-1 and TRBJ1-5 provide the parts outside the CDR3, is SAVISQKPSRDICQRGTSLTIQCQVDSQVTMMFWYRQQPGQSLTLIATANQGSEATYESGFVIDKFPISRPNLTFSTLTVSNMSPEDSSIYLCSAQEGTGGNQPQHFGDGTRLSIL.

The J gene is TRBJ2-3, the V gene TRBV20-1; TRBD2 matches 13 bases. J gave up 1 base and V 5 bases, and 9 bases lay outside the gene matches. This CDR3 has 17 amino acids. In germline, CDR1 is DFQATT, CDR2 SNEGSKA (reference sequence). In DNA form, the CDR3 reads TGCAGTGCTGGAAGGACTAGCGGGAGTGGTGGCACAGATACGCAGTATTTT. Translating gives CSAGRTSGSGGTDTQYF.

This clonotype appeared a few times. The chain links TRBV30 to TRBJ2-5; 7 bases fit TRBD1. CDR1 and CDR2 from the germline V gene are GTSNPN and SVGIG (reference sequence). V lost 3 bases and J lost 4; bases outside the gene matches: 5. This CDR3 is 13 amino acids long. The CDR3 protein is CAWSVGQRETQYF. Here the CDR3 DNA reads TGTGCCTGGAGCGTGGGACAGCGAGAGACCCAGTACTTC.

This chain joins TRBV20-1 and TRBJ2-7; either TRBD1 or TRBD2 may supply D (5 bases each). The CDR3 is 15 residues long. Germline CDR1 is DFQATT and CDR2 is SNEGSKA (reference sequence). V was trimmed by 1 base and J by 6 bases, leaving 19 bases between them. CDR3 coding DNA: TGCAGTGCTAGAGTCTTCCGAGAGGGGTCTCTCGAGCAGTACTTC. This gives the protein CSARVFREGSLEQYF.

In its sample, this clonotype was seen a few times. The chain links TRBV5-4 to TRBJ2-7; maybe TRBD2 (5 bases). This CDR3 has 12 residues. In germline, CDR1 is SGHNT, CDR2 YYREEE (reference sequence). V lost 5 bases and J 6 bases, leaving 12 bases between the germline ends. The CDR3 DNA is TGTGCCAGCAGTTGGCCGGCGGGCGAGCAGTACTTC. Translated, it gives CASSWPAGEQYF. The full variable domain, with the rest looked up from reference TRBV5-4 and TRBJ2-7, is ETGVTQSPTHLIKTRGQQVTLRCSSQSGHNTVSWYQQALGQGPQFIFQYYREEENGRGNFPPRFSGLQFPNYSSELNVNALELDDSALYLCASSWPAGEQYFGPGTRLTVT.

The chain couples TRBV5-6 to TRBJ2-2; no firm D call. Trimming left V 8 bases short and J 1 base short, with 12 bases between. There are 14 residues in the CDR3. The V gene's germline CDR1 is SGHDT and CDR2 YYEEEE. CDR3 protein: CASRLGWNTGELFF. CDR3 nucleotide sequence: TGTGCCAGTCGGCTTGGCTGGAACACCGGGGAGCTGTTTTTT.

This clonotype was counted a few times. The rearrangement links TRBV9 to TRBJ1-3, with D possibly TRBD1 on 5 matching bases. The CDR3 runs to 14 residues. The germline CDR1 and CDR2 sequences are SGDLS and YYNGEE. The V end lost 2 bases, the J end lost 8 bases, and 14 bases lay between the germline ends. In nucleotides, the CDR3 is TGTGCCAGCAGCGTCAGGGAATTTGGGGACACCATATATTTT. Its protein product is CASSVREFGDTIYF.

The V gene is TRBV4-3, the J gene TRBJ2-1; D gene ambiguous. CDR3 length: 16 residues. Germline lookup yields CDR1 LGHNA and CDR2 YSLEER. Trimming removed 0 bases from V and 2 bases from J, with 11 bases in between. CDR3 bases: TGCGCCAGCAGCCAAGATGGGCTAACGACCTACAATGAGCAGTTCTTC. This translates into CASSQDGLTTYNEQFF.

The rearrangement joins TRBV12-3 or TRBV12-4 to TRBJ1-2, with D perhaps TRBD1 (5 bases). The CDR3 contains 16 residues. V was pared by 5 bases and J by 1 base, with 17 bases between. DNA of the CDR3: TGTGCCAGCAGTCGTCAAGGACAAGGTGGTAACTATGGCTACACCTTC. This sequence encodes CASSRQGQGGNYGYTF.

This clonotype was found many times. The V gene is TRBV5-1, the J gene TRBJ2-1, with TRBD1 matching over 8 bases. The junction had 8 bases not matched to a gene; V was cut back by 3 bases and J by 6 bases. This CDR3 has 15 amino acids. CDR1 SGHRS and CDR2 YFSETQ come from the germline V gene. CDR3 coding DNA: TGCGCCAGCAGCTCTACTCAGGGGGCTGGCAATGAGCAGTTCTTC. It translates to CASSSTQGAGNEQFF.

The rearrangement joins TRBV7-6 to TRBJ2-1; D ambiguous. The CDR3 covers 12 residues. Germline V gene lookup returns CDR1 SGHVS and CDR2 FNYEAQ. Trimming cost V 6 bases and J 6 bases, with 9 bases left between them. CDR3 sequence reads: CASSRGRNEQFF. As DNA, the CDR3 is TGTGCCAGCAGTCGCGGTCGCAATGAGCAGTTCTTC. The variable domain in full, completed from reference TRBV7-6 and TRBJ2-1, reads GAGVSQSPRYKVTKRGQDVALRCDPISGHVSLYWYRQALGQGPEFLTYFNYEAQQDKSGLPNDRFSAERPEGSISTLTIQRTEQRDSAMYRCASSRGRNEQFFGPGTRLTVL.

The chain couples TRBV20-1 to TRBJ1-2; D gene uncertain. V lost 5 bases to trimming and J lost 2 bases, with 21 bases between them. CDR3 length equals 16 residues. CDR1 DFQATT and CDR2 SNEGSKA come from the germline V gene (reference sequence). The CDR3 loop is CSAPPEPGEPNYGYTF. CDR3 DNA: TGCAGTGCTCCCCCGGAGCCGGGAGAACCAAACTATGGCTACACCTTC.

A few counts support this clonotype. The J gene is TRBJ2-1, the V gene TRBV6-6; the match to TRBD2 covers 7 bases. With 8 bases clipped from V and 3 bases from J, the junction kept 10 bases outside the gene matches. Per germline, CDR1 MNHNY and CDR2 SVGAGI (reference sequence). This CDR3 has 15 residues. The CDR3 region is CASDGGGSNYNEQFF. CDR3 bases: TGTGCCAGCGATGGAGGCGGGAGTAACTACAATGAGCAGTTCTTC.